These T cell receptor beta chains were read from a single sample in a study of early T cells in non-severe SARS-CoV-2 infection. TCRdb reprocessed the 5' RACE reads with MiXCR, giving one entry per CDR3 protein. Of 25,000 to 30,000 distinct CDR3 sequences in the sample, about 4.2% were seen once. Sequenced: whole blood. These receptors were obtained from an adult who was a healthcare worker with PCR-confirmed SARS-CoV-2 infection or an uninfected control (not recorded which). Both conserved end residues are trimmed from each CDR3. The order of the fields is CDR3 protein, V gene, clone size, J gene. Clone size is shown for a subset of rows, as once, few, many or a class of expanded clone.

CDR3 protein: SARPGTDTQY
V gene: TRBV20-1
clone size: many
J gene: TRBJ2-3

CDR3 protein: AVAGTGRDNEQF
V gene: TRBV10-3
clone size: .
J gene: TRBJ2-1

CDR3 protein: ASSLEGGGYGYT
V gene: TRBV5-1
clone size: many
J gene: TRBJ1-2

CDR3 protein: ASNQRDQTYEQY
V gene: TRBV27
clone size: medium-sized
J gene: TRBJ2-7

CDR3 protein: ASSGGLAGVGEQF
V gene: TRBV7-7
clone size: many
J gene: TRBJ2-1

CDR3 protein: ASSPTGLATGELF
V gene: TRBV2
clone size: few
J gene: TRBJ2-2

CDR3 protein: ASSQLASDFV
V gene: TRBV3-1
clone size: many
J gene: TRBJ2-7

CDR3 protein: AISEGYLAGDKGRTYEQY
V gene: TRBV10-3
clone size: few
J gene: TRBJ2-7

CDR3 protein: SARGAAGKETQY
V gene: TRBV20-1
clone size: many
J gene: TRBJ2-5

CDR3 protein: ASSLDRNTDTQY
V gene: TRBV7-2
clone size: many
J gene: TRBJ2-3

CDR3 protein: ASSLDAHTGELF
V gene: TRBV5-1
clone size: few
J gene: TRBJ2-2

CDR3 protein: ASSTHLGNTGELF
V gene: TRBV19
clone size: many
J gene: TRBJ2-2

CDR3 protein: ASRQTLGSGNTIY
V gene: TRBV6-5
clone size: many
J gene: TRBJ1-3

CDR3 protein: ASSYSTEAF
V gene: TRBV11-2
clone size: few
J gene: TRBJ1-1

CDR3 protein: ASSPGTSVSYEQY
V gene: TRBV18
clone size: many
J gene: TRBJ2-7

CDR3 protein: ASSPGLAGGLSSYNEQF
V gene: TRBV12-3/TRBV12-4
clone size: many
J gene: TRBJ2-1

CDR3 protein: SAQGFGFVETQY
V gene: TRBV29-1
clone size: many
J gene: TRBJ2-5